These T cell receptor beta chains were read from a single sample in a study of blood T cell repertoires in COVID-19. Measured with immunoSEQ multiplex PCR; TCRdb has only the in-frame clones, and not every one. The sample lists fewer than 130,000 clones, approximately 79% occurring once. Sequencing input: peripheral blood. The receptors here all came from a woman at least 80 years old with active or convalescent COVID-19. Both conserved end residues are part of each CDR3. The D gene is left open where the match is weak. The size of a clone is reported for some rows only, either as once, few or many, or as a class for expanded clones.

j_call clone_size d_call v_call cdr3_aa cdr3_nt
TRBJ2-1 few NA TRBV7-2 CASNSNSYNEQFF TGTGCCAGCAACTCTAACTCGTACAATGAGCAGTTCTTC
TRBJ1-1 NA TRBD1 TRBV11-3 CASGNLMDRGISEAFF TGTGCCAGCGGAAATCTCATGGACAGGGGCATTTCTGAAGCTTTCTTT
TRBJ1-3 NA NA TRBV7-9 CASSTARGYRDYGNTIYF TGTGCCAGCAGCACGGCTAGAGGGTACAGGGACTATGGAAACACCATATATTTT
TRBJ2-7 NA NA TRBV15 CATSRDGGTSSYEQYF TGTGCCACCAGCAGAGATGGGGGGACGAGCTCCTACGAGCAGTACTTC
TRBJ2-7 NA TRBD1 TRBV4-3 CASSQEQGSNEQYF TGCGCCAGCAGCCAAGAACAGGGGTCCAACGAGCAGTACTTC
TRBJ1-1 NA TRBD1 TRBV7-3 CASARGANTEAFF TGTGCCAGCGCCAGGGGGGCGAACACTGAAGCTTTCTTT
TRBJ1-5 NA NA TRBV4-2 CASSQDLTVNQPQHF TGTGCCAGCAGCCAAGATCTGACAGTTAATCAGCCCCAGCATTTT
TRBJ1-5 NA NA TRBV19 CASSIGDIQHF TGTGCCAGTAGTATTGGGGACATTCAGCATTTT
TRBJ2-5 NA NA TRBV18 CASSPRAQETQYF TGTGCCAGCTCACCAAGAGCCCAAGAGACCCAGTACTTC
TRBJ1-2 NA NA TRBV25-1 CASSESGQRGYTF TGTGCCAGCAGTGAGTCAGGGCAGCGTGGCTACACCTTC
TRBJ1-5 NA NA TRBV2 CASSEWQGVSQPQHF TGTGCCAGCAGTGAATGGCAGGGCGTGAGTCAGCCCCAGCATTTT
TRBJ2-7 NA NA TRBV18 CASSPGQGLAGDYEQYF TGTGCCAGCTCACCGGGACAGGGCTTAGCGGGAGACTACGAGCAGTACTTC
TRBJ2-5 NA TRBD2 TRBV9 CASSVEGGSYETQYF TGTGCCAGCAGCGTAGAGGGCGGGAGCTACGAGACCCAGTACTTC